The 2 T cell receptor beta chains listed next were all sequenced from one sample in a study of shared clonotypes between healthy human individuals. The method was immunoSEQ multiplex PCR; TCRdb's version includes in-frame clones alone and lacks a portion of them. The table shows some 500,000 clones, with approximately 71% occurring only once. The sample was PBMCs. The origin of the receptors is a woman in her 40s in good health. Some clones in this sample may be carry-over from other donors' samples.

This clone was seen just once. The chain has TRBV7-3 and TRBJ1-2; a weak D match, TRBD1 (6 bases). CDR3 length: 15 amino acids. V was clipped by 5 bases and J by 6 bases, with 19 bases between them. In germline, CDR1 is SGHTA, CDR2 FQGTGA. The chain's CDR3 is CASSPWGGRVNGYTF. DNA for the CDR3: TGTGCCAGCAGCCCCTGGGGGGGGCGCGTTAATGGCTACACCTTC.

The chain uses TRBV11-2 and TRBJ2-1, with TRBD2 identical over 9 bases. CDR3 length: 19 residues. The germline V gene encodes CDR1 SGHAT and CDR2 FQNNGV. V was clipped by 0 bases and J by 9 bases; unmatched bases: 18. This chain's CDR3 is CASSLDGGRVVVFRGEQFF. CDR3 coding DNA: TGTGCCAGCAGCTTAGACGGCGGGAGGGTTGTTGTTTTTCGGGGTGAGCAGTTCTTC.